Listed here is a single TCR beta chain. This record comes from a study of T cell changes during pregnancy in multiple sclerosis. Produced via immunoSEQ multiplex PCR; TCRdb's table is partial and in-frame only. The sample holds about 74,000 clones; approximately 91% are singletons and the top ten take more than 1.2%. The CDR3 runs to 14 residues. Germline values: CDR1 MNHEY, CDR2 SMNVEV (reference sequence). V lost 8 bases, J lost 4 bases, and 9 bases stayed unmatched. The V gene is TRBV27, the J gene TRBJ1-1; TRBD1 matches 8 bases. The source of this sequence is a female donor with multiple sclerosis, enrolled in a pregnancy study. The sequencing here drew on peripheral blood, taken in the third trimester of pregnancy. The CDR3 sequence is CASSRTGLFTEAFF. The DNA for the CDR3 is TGTGCCAGCTCCCGGACAGGGTTATTCACTGAAGCTTTCTTT.